The T cell receptor beta chain described here comes from a study of T cell responses to AZD1222 COVID-19 vaccine. Germline assignment: CDR1 SNHLY and CDR2 FYNNEI. This CDR3 spans 14 amino acids. V trimming: 5 bases; J trimming: 8 bases; junction bases outside the gene matches: 6. TCRdb keeps only in-frame clones here, not all; method: immunoSEQ multiplex PCR. The sample contains roughly 70,000 clones, roughly 90% of which appear only once. The material was peripheral blood, obtained on day 0 of AZD1222 vaccination. The source of this sequence is an adult in good health. The chain couples TRBV2 to TRBJ1-2; 12 bases are a match to TRBD1. Written as DNA, the CDR3 is TGTGCCAGCAGTCGGGACAGGGGGCTTCCAGGCTACACCTTC. This translates into CASSRDRGLPGYTF.